These 2 T cell receptor beta chains came from one sample sequenced in a study of OX40 agonist ivuxolimab in advanced cancers. Measured with immunoSEQ multiplex PCR; TCRdb has only the in-frame clones, and not every one. The sample includes tens of thousands of clones, over 75% of them seen just once. The sample here was CD4+ or CD8+ T cells sorted from blood, taken in a trial of the OX40 agonist ivuxolimab. All receptors come from an adult with an advanced solid tumor such as melanoma, head and neck, liver or kidney cancer.

The CDR3 protein is CASSSHGGSYEQYF. As DNA, the CDR3 is TGTGCCAGCAGCTCTCACGGGGGGTCCTACGAGCAGTACTTC. The chain recombines TRBV14 with TRBJ2-7; 7 nucleotides align to TRBD2. The CDR3 runs 14 residues. The germline V gene has CDR1 SGHDN and CDR2 FVKESK. V was pared by 5 bases and J by 1 base, with 5 bases of the junction left unmatched.

The rearrangement links TRBV7-2 to TRBJ2-7, with 7 bases identical to TRBD2. The germline V gene has CDR1 SGHTA and CDR2 FQGNSA. J was trimmed by 0 bases and V by 4 bases; bases with no gene match: 12. CDR3 length: 17 residues. CDR3 region: CASSSARLAPSSYEQYF. In nucleotides, the CDR3 is TGTGCCAGCAGCTCCGCTCGACTAGCTCCGAGCTCCTACGAGCAGTACTTC.